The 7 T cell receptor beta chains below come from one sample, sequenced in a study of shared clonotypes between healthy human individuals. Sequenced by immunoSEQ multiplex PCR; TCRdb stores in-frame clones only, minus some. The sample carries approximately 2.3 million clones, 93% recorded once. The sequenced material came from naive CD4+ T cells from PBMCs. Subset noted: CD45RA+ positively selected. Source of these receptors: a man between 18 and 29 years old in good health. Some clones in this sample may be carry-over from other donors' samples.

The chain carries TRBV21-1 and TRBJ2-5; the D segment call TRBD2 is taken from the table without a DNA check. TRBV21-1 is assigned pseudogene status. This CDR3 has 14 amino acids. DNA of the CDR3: TGTGCCAGCAGGTATACAGGGAGGGGGGAGACCCAGTACTTC. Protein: CASRYTGRGETQYF.

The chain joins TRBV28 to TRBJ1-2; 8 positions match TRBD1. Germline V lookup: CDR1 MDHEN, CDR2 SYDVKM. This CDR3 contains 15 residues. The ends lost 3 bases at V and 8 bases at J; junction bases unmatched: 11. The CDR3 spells CASSLRRQGAGGYTF. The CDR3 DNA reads TGTGCCAGCAGTTTGCGGAGGCAGGGGGCCGGGGGCTACACCTTC.

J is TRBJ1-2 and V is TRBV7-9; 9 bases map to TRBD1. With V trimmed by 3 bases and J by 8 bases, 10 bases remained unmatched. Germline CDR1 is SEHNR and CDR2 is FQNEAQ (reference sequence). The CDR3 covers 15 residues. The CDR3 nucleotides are TGTGCCAGCAGCTTGTCCGGGACAGGGATCCGGGGCTACACCTTC. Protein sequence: CASSLSGTGIRGYTF.

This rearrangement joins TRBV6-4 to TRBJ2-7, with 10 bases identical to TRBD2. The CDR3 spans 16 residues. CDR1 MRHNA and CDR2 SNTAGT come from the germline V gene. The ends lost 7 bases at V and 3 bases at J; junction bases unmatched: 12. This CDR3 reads CASNPPSGTSVYEQYF. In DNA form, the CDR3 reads TGTGCCAGCAACCCCCCATCCGGGACTAGCGTCTACGAGCAGTACTTC.

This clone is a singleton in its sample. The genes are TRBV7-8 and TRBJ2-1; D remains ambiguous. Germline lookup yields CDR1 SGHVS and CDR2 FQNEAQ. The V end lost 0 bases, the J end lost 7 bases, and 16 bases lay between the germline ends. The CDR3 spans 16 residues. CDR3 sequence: CASSLAGILDLNEQFF. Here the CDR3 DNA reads TGTGCCAGCAGCTTAGCTGGGATTCTGGATTTGAATGAGCAGTTCTTC.

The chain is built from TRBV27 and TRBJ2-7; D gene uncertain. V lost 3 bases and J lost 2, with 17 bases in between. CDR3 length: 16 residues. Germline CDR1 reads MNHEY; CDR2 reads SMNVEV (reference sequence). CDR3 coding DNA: TGTGCCAGCAGTTTTCGGTTGAGCTCATGGGCCTACGAGCAGTACTTC. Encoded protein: CASSFRLSSWAYEQYF.

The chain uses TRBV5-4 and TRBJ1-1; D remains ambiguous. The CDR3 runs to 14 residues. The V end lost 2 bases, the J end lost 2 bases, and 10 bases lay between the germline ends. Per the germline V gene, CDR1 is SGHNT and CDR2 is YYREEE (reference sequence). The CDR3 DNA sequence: TGTGCCAGCAGCTTTTACATACAAAACACTGAAGCTTTCTTT. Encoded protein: CASSFYIQNTEAFF.